The clone carrying this TCR beta chain was seen a few times. The target antigen is unknown. Germline CDR1 MNHEY, CDR2 SVGEGT. CDR3 size: 15 residues. Trimming took off 6 bases at V and 5 bases at J, with 19 bases between the two ends. MiXCR, applied by TCRdb to the reads, yields one record per CDR3 protein. The sample lists around 360,000 distinct CDR3 sequences, about 34% occurring once. The data were taken from a study of T cell repertoires in cytomegalovirus infection. The rearrangement uses TRBV6-2 or TRBV6-3 and TRBJ2-5; D is perhaps TRBD2 (6 bases). The sequencing used cultured PBMCs, collected from culture after CMV antigen stimulation. The TCR sequence derives from a human donor in good health (CMV status not recorded). Some clones in this sample may be carry-over from other donors' samples. The CDR3 is CASSLRQRGGETQYF. In nucleotides, the CDR3 is TGTGCCAGCAGCCTCCGCCAGCGTGGAGGGGAGACCCAGTACTTC.